The following is a T cell receptor (beta chain) sequence with its context. Original data processing: It was from reference gene primer amplification that nucleated cell counts were estimated. Profiled with immunoSEQ multiplex PCR; TCRdb holds only in-frame clones, not every one. D and trimming were read from the DNA, whereas the V and J calls and clone size are those reported in that table. Among 100,000 to 150,000 clones listed, roughly 80% were seen once. The data stem from a study of blood T cell repertoires in COVID-19. Study context: The United States, Italy and Spain were the sources of the acute and convalescent COVID-19 samples. Sources were T cells, B-cell-depleted T cells, or PBMCs; the material itself was cDNA or gDNA.

The CDR3 consists of 15 residues. V lost 1 base to trimming and J lost 2 bases; unmatched junction nucleotides: 4. The germline CDR1 and CDR2 sequences are SEHNR and FQNEAQ (reference sequence). The V call is TRBV7-9, the J call TRBJ2-5, with 7 nucleotides matching TRBD2. This TCR came from a man in his sixties with acute or convalescent COVID-19. The specimen was peripheral blood. The CDR3 coding sequence is TGTGCCAGCAGCTTAGTCCGGGACTATCAAGAGACCCAGTACTTC. It encodes CASSLVRDYQETQYF.